This passage covers 3 T cell receptor beta chains from one sample sequenced in a study of blood T cell repertoires in COVID-19. Clones were sequenced by immunoSEQ multiplex PCR, and TCRdb holds only the in-frame ones, with some missing. The data contain around 93,000 clones, approximately 89% of them singletons. Source material: peripheral blood. The receptors were sampled from an elderly man with acute or convalescent COVID-19.

CDR3 DNA: TGTGCCAGCTCACCCGGAGTGGGGGCCCTTAATTCACCCCTCCACTTT. Translated: CASSPGVGALNSPLHF. J is TRBJ1-6 and V is TRBV18; the D gene is possibly TRBD1 (6 bases). V lost 3 bases and J lost 6, with 15 bases in between. This CDR3 has 16 residues. Looked up from germline, CDR1 is KGHSH and CDR2 is LQKENI.

The CDR3 protein is CASSLGRGHSYEQYF. DNA of the CDR3: TGTGCCAGCAGTTTGGGCAGGGGCCATTCCTACGAGCAGTACTTC. The J gene is TRBJ2-7, the V gene TRBV28; D is perhaps TRBD1 (6 bases). Trimming took 3 bases from V and 1 from J, leaving 13 bases between them. The CDR3 is 15 residues long. CDR1 is MDHEN and CDR2 is SYDVKM in the germline V gene.

The chain is built from TRBV6-5 and TRBJ1-1, with D maybe TRBD1 (5 bases). The CDR3 is 15 residues long. Germline lookup yields CDR1 MNHEY and CDR2 SVGAGI. V shed 4 bases and J shed 1 base, with 13 bases lying between them. The CDR3 sequence: CASSCPPTENTEAFF. The CDR3 nucleotides read TGTGCCAGCAGTTGCCCCCCGACAGAGAACACTGAAGCTTTCTTT.